This TCR beta chain was documented in a study of CD8+CD57+ T cells in acquired aplastic anemia. Study summary: Isolated CD4+ and CD8+ cells, once sorted, yielded DNA averaging around 2.9 ug. About 10 million reads, on average, were obtained for CD4+ cells from healthy donors. Study findings and constraints: Patients and healthy controls showed no significant CD8+ Simpson's diversity difference.

V shed 0 bases and J shed 6 bases, with 15 bases lying between them. This CDR3 contains 15 residues. Germline CDR1 LNHNV, CDR2 YYDKDF (reference sequence). In its sample, this clonotype ranks as medium-sized (0.01 to 0.1%). The antigen is unknown. Template material for TCR beta VDJ and CDR3 profiling consisted of genomic DNA. TCRdb passed the reads through MiXCR, listing each CDR3 protein once. This sample yields fewer than 200,000 distinct CDR3 sequences, of which about 60% are seen a single time; less than 55% belongs to the top ten. The source material was sorted CD4+, CD8+, or CD8+CD57+ T cells (not recorded which) from PBMCs. This TCR came from a human donor in good health. The J gene is TRBJ2-7, the V gene TRBV15; possible D gene TRBD1, 6 bases. CDR3 DNA sequence: TGTGCCACCAGCAGAGACTCAGGGGAGAGCGGCGAGCAGTACTTC. It codes for CATSRDSGESGEQYF. The whole variable domain, remainder taken from reference TRBV15 and TRBJ2-7, is DAMVIQNPRYQVTQFGKPVTLSCSQTLNHNVMYWYQQKSSQAPKLLFHYYDKDFNNEADTPDNFQSRRPNTSFCFLDIRSPGLGDTAMYLCATSRDSGESGEQYFGPGTRLTVT.